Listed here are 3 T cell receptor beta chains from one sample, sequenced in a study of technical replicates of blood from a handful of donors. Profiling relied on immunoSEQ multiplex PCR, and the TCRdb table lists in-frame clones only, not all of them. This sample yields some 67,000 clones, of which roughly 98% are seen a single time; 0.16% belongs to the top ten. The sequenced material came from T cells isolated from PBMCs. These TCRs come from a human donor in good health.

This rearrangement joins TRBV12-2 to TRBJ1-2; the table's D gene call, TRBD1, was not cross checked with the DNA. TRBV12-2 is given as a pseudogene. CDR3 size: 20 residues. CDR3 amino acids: CASRLGWGTGRYRSNYGYTF. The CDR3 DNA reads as TGTGCAAGTCGCTTAGGGTGGGGGACAGGGCGTTATAGGTCTAACTATGGCTACACCTTC.

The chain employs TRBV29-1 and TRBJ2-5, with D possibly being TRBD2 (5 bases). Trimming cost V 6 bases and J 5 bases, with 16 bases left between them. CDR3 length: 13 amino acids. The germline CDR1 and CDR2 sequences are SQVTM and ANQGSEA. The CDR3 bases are TGCAGCGTGGCGGGCCCGCTCTATGAGACCCAGTACTTC. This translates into CSVAGPLYETQYF.

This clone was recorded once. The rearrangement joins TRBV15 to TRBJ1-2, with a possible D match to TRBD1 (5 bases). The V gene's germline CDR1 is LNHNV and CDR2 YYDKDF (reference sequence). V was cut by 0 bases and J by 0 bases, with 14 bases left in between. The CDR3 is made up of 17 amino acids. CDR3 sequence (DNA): TGTGCCACCAGCAGAGACCGGGGGAGCATTACTAACTATGGCTACACCTTC. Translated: CATSRDRGSITNYGYTF.